The 19 T cell receptor beta chains reported below all come from one sample, sequenced in a study of T cell changes during pregnancy in multiple sclerosis. Some clones are missing from TCRdb's copy, which holds only in-frame ones; the method was immunoSEQ multiplex PCR. This table has approximately 13,000 clones, about 90% appearing once. The material was CD8+ T cells from peripheral blood mononuclear cells, obtained after pregnancy. These receptors were obtained from a female donor in good health, enrolled as a control in a pregnancy study.

The chain couples TRBV5-1 to TRBJ2-3; the match to TRBD2 covers 10 bases. Germline CDR1 and CDR2: SGHRS and YFSETQ. The CDR3 sequence is 16 residues long. Unmatched junction bases numbered 5, after V lost 4 bases and J lost 0 bases. The CDR3 bases are TGCGCCAGCAGCGCCTCTAGCGGGAGTAGCACAGATACGCAGTATTTT. Protein product: CASSASSGSSTDTQYF.

The V and J genes are TRBV9 and TRBJ2-7, with a possible D match to TRBD1 (6 bases). The CDR3 runs to 15 residues. The V gene's germline CDR1 is SGDLS and CDR2 YYNGEE. Trimming cost V 4 bases and J 2 bases, with 16 bases left between them. CDR3 DNA sequence: TGTGCCAGCAGCCATGGAGAACAGGGACCCTACGAGCAGTACTTC. This codes for CASSHGEQGPYEQYF.

The chain is built from TRBV19 and TRBJ2-7, with 9 bases that match TRBD1. Losses at the gene ends were 7 bases for V and 5 bases for J; bases not matched to a gene: 6. CDR1 LNHDA and CDR2 SQIVND come from the germline V gene (reference sequence). CDR3 length equals 13 residues. As DNA, the CDR3 is TGTGCCAGTACCGCGGGACAGGGTCACGAGCAGTACTTC. Translation gives CASTAGQGHEQYF.

V is TRBV15 and J is TRBJ2-7, with TRBD1 as a possible D gene (6 bases). The V gene lost 4 bases and the J gene lost 2 bases, with 15 bases spanning the gap. CDR3 length equals 15 residues. Germline loops: CDR1 LNHNV, CDR2 YYDKDF (reference sequence). For the CDR3, the DNA is TGTGCCACCAGCAAACACCGGGACAAGACCTACGAGCAGTACTTC. Its protein product is CATSKHRDKTYEQYF.

V is TRBV27 and J is TRBJ2-1; TRBD2 might be the D (6 bases). Germline V CDR1 and CDR2: MNHEY, SMNVEV (reference sequence). There are 14 residues in the CDR3. The germline V and J ends were trimmed by 3 bases and 8 bases, with 14 bases remaining between them. The CDR3 loop reads CASSFRNGGDEQFF. CDR3 sequence (DNA): TGTGCCAGCAGTTTCCGTAACGGAGGGGATGAGCAGTTCTTC.

The V call is TRBV27, the J call TRBJ1-1; the match to TRBD1 covers 10 bases. J gave up 8 bases and V 5 bases, and 5 bases lay outside the gene matches. CDR1 and CDR2 (germline): MNHEY, SMNVEV (reference sequence). CDR3 length: 13 residues. CDR3 DNA sequence: TGTGCCAGCAGTCCGGGACAGGGGAACGAAGCTTTCTTT. It specifies CASSPGQGNEAFF.

The table lists this clone with a count of one. The genes are TRBV15 and TRBJ1-1; no clear D. V was cut by 3 bases and J by 5 bases, with 10 bases left in between. This CDR3 spans 13 amino acids. CDR1 LNHNV and CDR2 YYDKDF come from the germline V gene (reference sequence). The CDR3 loop reads CATSSEIATEAFF. DNA of the CDR3: TGTGCCACCAGCAGTGAAATAGCGACTGAAGCTTTCTTT.

The chain links TRBV7-9 to TRBJ1-2; D is ambiguous. V was cut by 4 bases and J by 7 bases, with 22 bases left in between. From germline, CDR1 is SEHNR and CDR2 FQNEAQ (reference sequence). The length of the CDR3 is 16 residues. The CDR3 here is CASSSSDGPAAGGYTF. CDR3 sequence (DNA): TGTGCCAGCAGCTCTTCTGACGGACCGGCGGCGGGTGGCTACACCTTC.

The chain joins TRBV30 to TRBJ2-5; 12 positions agree with TRBD2. V gave up 2 bases and J gave up 5 bases; unmatched junction bases: 9. Germline CDR1 and CDR2: GTSNPN and SVGIG (reference sequence). The CDR3 consists of 16 residues. CDR3 nucleotides: TGTGCCTGGAGTACCCTAGCGGGAGGGCCAATGGAGACCCAGTACTTC. Encoded protein: CAWSTLAGGPMETQYF.

The chain links TRBV7-6 to TRBJ2-1; 12 bases align to TRBD2. V was pared by 2 bases and J by 4 bases, with 6 bases of the junction left unmatched. The germline CDR1 and CDR2 sequences are SGHVS and FNYEAQ. The CDR3 is made up of 17 amino acids. The CDR3 nucleotides read TGTGCCAGCAGCTTACTAGCGGGGGGGGAAGGGTACAATGAGCAGTTCTTC. Translation gives CASSLLAGGEGYNEQFF.

V usage is TRBV6-5 and J usage is TRBJ2-5; possible D gene TRBD2, 5 bases. Per germline, CDR1 MNHEY and CDR2 SVGAGI. V lost 6 bases and J 5 bases, leaving 16 bases between the germline ends. The CDR3 has 14 residues. The CDR3 loop is CASRRTLSGETQYF. The CDR3 DNA is TGTGCCAGCAGACGGACTCTCTCCGGGGAGACCCAGTACTTC.

This chain uses TRBV19 with TRBJ2-1; the D is unclear. Trimming pared 5 bases from V and 4 bases from J, leaving 15 bases between. This CDR3 is built from 15 residues. CDR1 and CDR2 (germline): LNHDA, SQIVND (reference sequence). The CDR3 sequence: CASSASLTGYNEQFF. For the CDR3, the DNA is TGTGCCAGTAGTGCGAGCTTAACCGGGTACAATGAGCAGTTCTTC.

V gene TRBV28 combines with J gene TRBJ2-1; D perhaps matches TRBD2 (5 bases). Trimming removed 5 bases at V and 0 bases at J, with 5 bases between. The CDR3 has 13 amino acids. Germline lookup yields CDR1 MDHEN and CDR2 SYDVKM. The CDR3 DNA reads as TGTGCCAGCAGTCGGGACTCCTACAATGAGCAGTTCTTC. It encodes CASSRDSYNEQFF.

V is TRBV25-1 and J is TRBJ2-5; 8 nucleotides match TRBD1. This CDR3 has 14 amino acids. The V and J ends lost 5 bases and 5 bases, in that order; junction bases with no gene match: 7. Germline lookup yields CDR1 MGHDK and CDR2 SYGVNS. The chain's CDR3 is CASSIGTGAETQYF. The CDR3 nucleotides read TGTGCCAGCAGTATAGGGACAGGCGCGGAGACCCAGTACTTC.

The chain employs TRBV6-6 and TRBJ1-2; weak D call: TRBD1 (5 bases). Germline CDR1 MNHNY, CDR2 SVGAGI (reference sequence). The CDR3 is made up of 12 amino acids. Trimming cost V 11 bases and J 0 bases, with 10 bases left between them. CDR3 sequence: CAAGQTNYGYTF. As DNA, the CDR3 is TGTGCCGCCGGACAAACTAACTATGGCTACACCTTC.

In this sample, this clone turned up once. V and J are TRBV6-1 and TRBJ1-6; 10 bases fit TRBD1. The CDR3 length is 15 residues. CDR1 is MNHNS, CDR2 SASEGT, per germline. Germline trimming cut 1 base from V and 7 bases from J; bases unmatched to any gene: 1. This CDR3 is CASSEGTGGNSPLHF. CDR3 DNA sequence: TGTGCCAGCAGTGAAGGGACAGGGGGAAATTCACCCCTCCACTTT.

The chain is built from TRBV7-5 and TRBJ2-7; TRBD1, as called in the table, went unchecked against the DNA. TRBV7-5 is described as a pseudogene. There are 14 residues in the CDR3. The CDR3 nucleotides are TGTGCCAGAAGCACGAAACAGGGGATCCACGAGCAGTACTTC. Translation: CARSTKQGIHEQYF.

V gene TRBV27 combines with J gene TRBJ2-1, with D tentatively TRBD1 (6 bases). Germline V gene lookup returns CDR1 MNHEY and CDR2 SMNVEV (reference sequence). The germline V and J ends were trimmed by 4 bases and 5 bases, with 15 bases remaining between them. The CDR3 loop spans 15 amino acids. The CDR3 DNA reads TGTGCCAGCAGTTCTCGCCCGGGACAAGACAATGAGCAGTTCTTC. It encodes CASSSRPGQDNEQFF.

The rearrangement joins TRBV4-1 to TRBJ2-1; the match to TRBD2 covers 12 bases. V was clipped by 4 bases and J by 5 bases; unmatched bases: 3. The CDR3 covers 15 residues. Germline V CDR1 and CDR2: MGHRA, YSYEKL. The CDR3 DNA reads TGCGCCAGCAGCCTCCGACTAGCGGGGGACAATGAGCAGTTCTTC. Its protein is CASSLRLAGDNEQFF.